The present T cell receptor (beta chain) was sequenced within a study of T cell changes during pregnancy in multiple sclerosis. The data were produced by immunoSEQ multiplex PCR, yet TCRdb's version contains in-frame clones alone and is incomplete. The data show about 83,000 clones, around 93% seen once. V lost 8 bases and J lost 5; bases outside the gene matches: 4. The CDR3 length is 12 residues. Germline-derived CDR1 and CDR2 are SNHLY and FYNNEI. The source material was PBMCs, sampled in the first trimester of pregnancy. This sequence originates from a female donor in good health, serving as a control in a pregnancy study. Some clones in this sample may be carry-over from other donors' samples. J is TRBJ2-3 and V is TRBV2; TRBD2 agrees at 7 bases. The CDR3 loop is CASGRALDTQYF. The CDR3 DNA sequence: TGTGCCAGCGGGAGGGCCTTAGATACGCAGTATTTT.